The 19 T cell receptor beta chains in this list originate from one sample, sequenced in a study of blood T cell repertoires in COVID-19 (dated by TCRdb to the early 2020s). The library was built by means of the immunoSEQ multiplex PCR assay. Imported from immuneACCESS, the table was reduced by TCRdb to in-frame sequences with V and J called. These copies leave out some clones; in studies compared against another copy, an unresolved V gene accounts for under half, and the cause of the remainder is not known. In this sample the table shows around 250,000 clones, around 80% of which occur a single time. The top ten hold under 5% of the sample. Sequenced sample: PBMCs or T cells enriched from blood (not recorded which). These receptors came from a man aged 25 to 40 with acute COVID-19.

The chain is built from TRBV6-2 or TRBV6-3 and TRBJ1-1, with D perhaps TRBD1 (6 bases). Germline V gives CDR1 MNHEY, CDR2 SVGEGT. V was trimmed by 4 bases and J by 0 bases, leaving 12 bases between them. The CDR3 is 15 residues long. CDR3 region: CASSSQGRVNTEAFF. The CDR3 DNA sequence: TGTGCCAGCAGTTCACAGGGTAGGGTGAACACTGAAGCTTTCTTT.

A single count supports this clone. V is TRBV21-1 and J is TRBJ2-3; the table gives TRBD2 as D, unverified against the DNA. TRBV21-1 has pseudogene status. There are 16 residues in the CDR3. The CDR3 protein is CASSKVVSGCTDTQYF. CDR3 DNA sequence: TGTGCCAGCAGCAAAGTTGTCAGCGGGTGCACAGATACGCAGTATTTT.

This clone came up once. The chain couples TRBV19 to TRBJ1-5; tentatively, D is TRBD1 (5 bases). V shed 5 bases and J shed 6 bases, with 14 bases lying between them. Germline CDR1 LNHDA, CDR2 SQIVND (reference sequence). The CDR3 length is 14 residues. CDR3 sequence (DNA): TGTGCCAGTAGTTCTCGGACATACGGTCAGCCCCAGCATTTT. Translated: CASSSRTYGQPQHF.

V gene TRBV10-3 combines with J gene TRBJ1-6, with 7 positions matching TRBD1. Germline trimming cut 5 bases from V and 4 bases from J; bases unmatched to any gene: 20. CDR1 is ENHRY, CDR2 SYGVKD, per germline. The CDR3 sequence is 20 residues long. CDR3 coding DNA: TGTGCCATCAGTCAGGAGGGGACGGGACAGACGGATACTTATAATTCACCCCTCCACTTT. It specifies CAISQEGTGQTDTYNSPLHF.

This clone was seen only once. The chain combines TRBV2 with TRBJ2-2, with D perhaps TRBD1 or TRBD2 (9 bases each). This CDR3 is 18 amino acids long. Germline V gene lookup returns CDR1 SNHLY and CDR2 FYNNEI. V lost 7 bases to trimming and J lost 4 bases, with 25 bases between them. CDR3 sequence: CASIPRDRASGVTGELFF. The CDR3 DNA reads as TGTGCCAGCATCCCCCGGGACAGGGCTAGCGGGGTCACCGGGGAGCTGTTTTTT.

V is TRBV25-1 and J is TRBJ2-2; D gene uncertain. Germline V CDR1 and CDR2: MGHDK, SYGVNS. Deletions cut 5 bases from V and 5 bases from J, with 12 bases between. The CDR3 spans 14 residues. The CDR3 spells CASSRGPYTGELFF. CDR3 DNA: TGTGCCAGCAGTCGCGGCCCTTATACCGGGGAGCTGTTTTTT.

The V and J genes are TRBV2 and TRBJ1-2; the D gene is possibly TRBD1 (5 bases). The germline CDR1 and CDR2 sequences are SNHLY and FYNNEI. The CDR3 is 14 amino acids. Trimming pared 0 bases from V and 7 bases from J, leaving 12 bases between. CDR3 nucleotide sequence: TGTGCCAGCAGTGAAGCGCTTAGGACAAGTGGCTACACCTTC. Residues: CASSEALRTSGYTF.

This clone was counted between two and nine times. The genes are TRBV28 and TRBJ1-1; D is ambiguous. V lost 6 bases to trimming and J lost 8 bases, with 10 bases between them. CDR1 is MDHEN and CDR2 is SYDVKM in the germline V gene. This CDR3 is built from 11 residues. The CDR3 is CASRVRGEAFF. CDR3 in DNA: TGTGCCAGCAGAGTGCGGGGAGAAGCTTTCTTT.

V is TRBV3-1 (or the pseudogene TRBV3-2) and J is TRBJ2-2; D is perhaps TRBD2 (6 bases). The V end lost 0 bases, the J end lost 6 bases, and 11 bases lay between the germline ends. The CDR3 sequence is 15 residues long. Germline V gene sequence: CDR1 LGHDT, CDR2 YNNKEL (reference sequence). The CDR3 is CASSQEGGGPGELFF. The DNA of the CDR3 is TGTGCCAGCAGCCAAGAGGGGGGAGGCCCCGGGGAGCTGTTTTTT.

The J gene is TRBJ1-2, the V gene TRBV10-2, with 8 bases fitting TRBD1. V shed 8 bases and J 4 bases; nucleotides not matched to a gene: 18. The CDR3 extends over 17 amino acids. CDR1 and CDR2 (germline): WSHSY, SAAADI. The CDR3 loop reads CASRGQGQGRSFYGYTF. CDR3 nucleotides: TGCGCCAGCCGTGGACAGGGTCAGGGCCGCTCCTTCTATGGCTACACCTTC.

About this clone: The same CDR3 is also encoded by other DNA sequences in this sample. This chain links TRBV9 with TRBJ1-1, with 7 positions matching TRBD1. Germline lookup yields CDR1 SGDLS and CDR2 YYNGEE. The CDR3 contains 14 residues. V was clipped by 2 bases and J by 1 base; unmatched bases: 2. The DNA of the CDR3 is TGTGCCAGCAGCGTGACAGGGACGAACACTGAAGCTTTCTTT. It translates to CASSVTGTNTEAFF.

The chain is built from TRBV20-1 and TRBJ1-2; D is possibly TRBD1 (6 bases). CDR3 size: 16 residues. CDR1 and CDR2 (germline): DFQATT, SNEGSKA (reference sequence). Trimming took off 3 bases at V and 8 bases at J, with 25 bases between the two ends. The chain's CDR3 is CSASGSRDTSTRGYTF. The DNA of the CDR3 is TGCAGTGCTAGTGGCAGTCGGGACACCAGCACCAGAGGCTACACCTTC.

The chain carries TRBV7-3 and TRBJ2-5; 9 bases match TRBD2. The V gene's germline CDR1 is SGHTA and CDR2 FQGTGA. The CDR3 consists of 12 residues. With 5 bases clipped from V and 10 bases from J, the junction kept 5 bases outside the gene matches. CDR3 sequence: CASSPGGGDQYF. The CDR3 DNA reads as TGTGCCAGCAGCCCCGGCGGGGGGGACCAGTACTTC.

The gene calls are TRBV30 and TRBJ1-1; D is ambiguous. CDR3 length: 14 amino acids. CDR1 and CDR2 from the germline V gene are GTSNPN and SVGIG (reference sequence). V lost 0 bases to trimming and J lost 2 bases, with 10 bases between them. CDR3 DNA: TGTGCCTGGAGTGTACCCTGGAGCAACACTGAAGCTTTCTTT. It translates to CAWSVPWSNTEAFF. The whole variable domain, remainder taken from reference TRBV30 and TRBJ1-1, is SQTIHQWPATLVQPVGSPLSLECTVEGTSNPNLYWYRQAAGRGLQLLFYSVGIGQISSEVPQNLSASRPQDRQFILSSKKLLLSDSGFYLCAWSVPWSNTEAFFGQGTRLTVV.

V usage is TRBV28 and J usage is TRBJ1-5, with D unclear. V lost 0 bases to trimming and J lost 2 bases, with 8 bases between them. The CDR3 sequence is 15 residues long. The germline gives CDR1 MDHEN, CDR2 SYDVKM. CDR3 sequence: CASSLWRAGNQPQHF. The CDR3 DNA follows: TGTGCCAGCAGTTTATGGAGGGCGGGCAATCAGCCCCAGCATTTT. The variable domain in full, with the rest retrieved from reference TRBV28 and TRBJ1-5, is DVKVTQSSRYLVKRTGEKVFLECVQDMDHENMFWYRQDPGLGLRLIYFSYDVKMKEKGDIPEGYSVSREKKERFSLILESASTNQTSMYLCASSLWRAGNQPQHFGDGTRLSIL.

This rearrangement joins TRBV24-1 to TRBJ1-2; TRBD1 matches at 7 bases. J was trimmed by 3 bases and V by 3 bases; bases with no gene match: 9. Germline lookup yields CDR1 KGHDR and CDR2 SFDVKD. The CDR3 loop spans 16 amino acids. The CDR3 is CATSDRTGQSYYGYTF. The CDR3 DNA reads TGTGCCACCAGTGATCGCACGGGACAGAGTTACTATGGCTACACCTTC.

This clone was seen a few times. The V gene is TRBV10-2, the J gene TRBJ2-3; TRBD2 aligns across 7 bases. The germline CDR1 and CDR2 sequences are WSHSY and SAAADI. Trimming removed 6 bases from V and 3 bases from J; junction bases left unmatched: 9. The CDR3 is made up of 15 amino acids. CDR3 region: CASRASGLWTDTQYF. The CDR3 DNA follows: TGCGCCAGCAGGGCTAGCGGCCTATGGACAGATACGCAGTATTTT.

Of note for this clone: One junction end disagrees with the germline gene, perhaps due to a read error. The V and J genes are TRBV5-1 and TRBJ2-5, with D maybe TRBD2 (5 bases). This CDR3 comprises 14 residues. Germline V gene lookup returns CDR1 SGHRS and CDR2 YFSETQ. CDR3 sequence reads: CASSLGRAGETQYF. The CDR3 DNA reads TGTGCCAGCAGCTTGGGGAGAGCCGGGGAGACCCAGTACTTC.

The V and J genes are TRBV11-2 and TRBJ2-2; 9 bases align to TRBD1. The CDR3 consists of 15 residues. Trimming cost V 1 base and J 4 bases; bases outside gene matches: 1. The V gene's germline CDR1 is SGHAT and CDR2 FQNNGV. This chain's CDR3 is CASSLGTGVTGELFF. DNA for the CDR3: TGTGCCAGCAGCTTAGGGACAGGGGTCACCGGGGAGCTGTTTTTT. The complete variable domain, with remaining parts taken from reference TRBV11-2 and TRBJ2-2, reads EAGVAQSPRYKIIEKRQSVAFWCNPISGHATLYWYQQILGQGPKLLIQFQNNGVVDDSQLPKDRFSAERLKGVDSTLKIQPAKLEDSAVYLCASSLGTGVTGELFFGEGSRLTVL.